This T cell receptor beta chain was captured in a study of OX40 agonist ivuxolimab in advanced cancers. The overall study: The study reported partial responses in three patients: one hepatocellular carcinoma, two cutaneous melanoma.

V lost 4 bases, J lost 7 bases, and 3 bases stayed unmatched. The germline V gene has CDR1 SGHRS and CDR2 YFSETQ. This CDR3 has 14 amino acids. Some clones are missing from TCRdb's copy, which holds only in-frame ones; the method was immunoSEQ multiplex PCR. The sample records 75,000 to 100,000 clones, over 65% being singletons. The specimen was CD4+ or CD8+ T cells sorted from blood, collected in a trial of the OX40 agonist ivuxolimab. The chain employs TRBV5-1 and TRBJ1-6, with 9 bases lining up with TRBD1. The receptor comes from an adult with an advanced solid tumor such as melanoma, head and neck, liver or kidney cancer. CDR3 loop: CASSRDRENSPLHF. The CDR3 bases are TGCGCCAGCAGCCGGGACAGGGAAAATTCACCCCTCCACTTT. Combining the CDR3 with reference TRBV5-1 and TRBJ1-6 gives the whole variable domain KAGVTQTPRYLIKTRGQQVTLSCSPISGHRSVSWYQQTPGQGLQFLFEYFSETQRNKGNFPGRFSGRQFSNSRSEMNVSTLELGDSALYLCASSRDRENSPLHFGNGTRLTVT.